The sequence of this T cell receptor (beta chain) was determined in a study of early T cells in non-severe SARS-CoV-2 infection. About the study: Investigators sequenced bulk RNA drawn from unsorted whole blood, and chains remained unpaired.

The germline gives CDR1 MDHEN, CDR2 SYDVKM. The V and J ends lost 5 bases and 6 bases respectively, with 17 bases between them. This CDR3 spans 14 amino acids. TCRdb called the 5' RACE reads again in MiXCR, with one record for every CDR3 protein. The table records more than 80,000 distinct CDR3 sequences, around 17% of them present only once. This clonotype occurred a few times. The V call is TRBV28, the J call TRBJ2-7; no clear D. Sequenced material: whole blood. The receptor was isolated from an adult who was a healthcare worker with PCR-confirmed SARS-CoV-2 infection or an uninfected control (not recorded which). The DNA for the CDR3 is TGTGCCAGCAGTGACTCCAATATACCCCGCGAGCAGTACTTC. The encoded protein is CASSDSNIPREQYF. Filled out from reference TRBV28 and TRBJ2-7, the complete variable domain reads DVKVTQSSRYLVKRTGEKVFLECVQDMDHENMFWYRQDPGLGLRLIYFSYDVKMKEKGDIPEGYSVSREKKERFSLILESASTNQTSMYLCASSDSNIPREQYFGPGTRLTVT.